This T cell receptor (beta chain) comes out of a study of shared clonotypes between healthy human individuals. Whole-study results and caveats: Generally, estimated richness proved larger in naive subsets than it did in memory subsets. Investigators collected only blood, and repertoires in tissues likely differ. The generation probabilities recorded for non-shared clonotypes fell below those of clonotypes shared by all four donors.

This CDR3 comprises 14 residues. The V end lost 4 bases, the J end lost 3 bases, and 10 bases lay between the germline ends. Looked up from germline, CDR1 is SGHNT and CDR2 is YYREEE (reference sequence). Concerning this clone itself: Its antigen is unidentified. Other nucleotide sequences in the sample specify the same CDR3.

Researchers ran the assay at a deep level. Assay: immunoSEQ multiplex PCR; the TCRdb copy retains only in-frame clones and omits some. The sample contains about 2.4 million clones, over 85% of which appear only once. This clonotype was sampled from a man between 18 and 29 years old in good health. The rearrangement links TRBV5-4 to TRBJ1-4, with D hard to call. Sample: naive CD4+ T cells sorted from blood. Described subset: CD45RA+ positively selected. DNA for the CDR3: TGTGCCAGCAGCCGAGGTGGGGCTAATGAAAAACTGTTTTTT. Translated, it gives CASSRGGANEKLFF.